This TCR beta chain is from a study of T cells of healthy individuals. There are 15 residues in the CDR3. Trimming cost V 5 bases and J 3 bases; bases outside gene matches: 5. The germline CDR1 and CDR2 sequences are MNHNY and SVGAGI (reference sequence). MiXCR was run by TCRdb on the 5' RACE reads, yielding one entry per CDR3 protein. The table has about 53,000 distinct CDR3 sequences, over 12% seen once; the top ten hold roughly a sixth. V and J are TRBV6-6 and TRBJ2-3, with 10 bases matching TRBD1. This clonotype was obtained from a human donor in good health. The CDR3 loop reads CASSRGTGATDTQYF. The CDR3 DNA reads as TGTGCCAGCAGTCGTGGGACAGGGGCTACAGATACGCAGTATTTT.